The text below deals with one TCR beta chain. Its antigen remains undetermined. Base-call qualities are not available, and no considerably larger clone is one nucleotide away. The CDR3 regions of human TCRbeta chains were analyzed by immunosequencing. In the paper's pipeline: TCRs in the repertoires were matched against a reference library of SARS-CoV-2-specific TCRs that had been generated with the MIRA antigen-specificity platform. Breadth meant the fraction of unique TCRs that were SARS-CoV-2-associated, whereas depth meant the fraction of total T cells that were SARS-CoV-2-associated. Using the MIRA data, every spike-specific TCR was mapped to the spike region that the TCR reacted to and assigned to either a CD4 or a CD8 class. Log10-transformed breadth and depth values were compared by one-way ANOVA with Sidak's multiple comparisons tests. This immuneACCESS table, as held by TCRdb, lists in-frame sequences with V and J called but not all clones. Of the missing ones, under half trace to an unresolved V gene in checked studies; the others have no known cause. That table is the source of V, J and clone size, and D and trimming were worked out from the DNA. The sample data list about 190,000 clones, and approximately 94% of these were observed just once. The ten largest clones capture about 9.2% of the sample.

This specimen's time point label, interpreted: baseline before first vaccination. Vaccinee samples were obtained from the UK trials COV001 and COV002, which included a single-blind randomized controlled phase 2/3 trial of AZD1222 (ChAdOx1 nCoV-19) in healthy adults. For TCRbeta chain sequencing, PBMC samples from trial participants were taken at day 0 and at day 28 after the second dose. The data derive from a study of T cell responses to AZD1222 COVID-19 vaccine (dated by TCRdb to about 2021). Regarding the study in general: AZD1222 recipients given second doses at about 4 weeks or at about 12 weeks were pooled, since spike-specific TCR depth and breadth were not found to differ between the two schedules. TCR sequencing covered roughly 230 trial participants: 200 to 220 given two doses of AZD1222 and 26 given two doses of MenACWY control vaccine. Enrollment into the trials was organized by age into subgroups of 18-55, 56-69 and 70-plus years, and those subgroups contained roughly 150, 30 and 60 TCR-sequenced participants, respectively.

The investigation overall reported the following: In the small 56-69-year group, the increase in depth fell short of significance, most likely because of low power. Nearly half of unique spike-specific TCRs reportedly recognized epitopes outside regions mutated in the B.1.351 and B.1.1.7 variants. Participants were mostly white British and included more females than males, and it was suggested by the authors that clonal diversity may have been underestimated. A significant rise in spike-specific TCR breadth and depth was observed after two AZD1222 doses relative to day 0 and relative to MenACWY recipients. Vaccine-associated CD4 TCRs spanned the whole spike protein, with dominant responses in regions 160-218 and 743-854. Because no day 14 peak-response samples were available, the repertoires could be characterized only after the peak T cell response. Conclusions about previously exposed vaccinees are limited, since just six AZD1222 recipients were seropositive for SARS-CoV-2 at baseline.

The TCR sequence derives from an adult in good health. The source was peripheral blood, collected on day 0 of AZD1222 vaccination.

The DNA sequence is given as TGTGCCAGCAGTCAGGGTGTCGGGGAGCTGTTTTTT. This gives the protein CASSQGVGELFF. This sequence uses TRBV6-5 and TRBJ2-2; a tentative D match to TRBD1 spans 5 bases. From the cysteine through the phenylalanine, the CDR3 covers 12 amino acids. The retained sequence is limited to the CDR3, 36 bases, with the frame set at the first base. Trimming takes 5 bases from V and 7 bases from J, and the germline ends sit 8 bases apart. CDR1 MNHEY and CDR2 SVGAGI were looked up in the germline V gene.